This T cell receptor beta chain was sequenced for a study of shared clonotypes between healthy human individuals. In the study overall: Plates per donor: three CD4 naive, three CD4 memory, two CD8 naive, one CD8 memory.

Naivety among CD8 cells was defined by CD45RO negativity and positive CCR7 selection, thereby excluding terminally differentiated effector memory CD45RA+ cells. Profiling relied on immunoSEQ multiplex PCR, and the TCRdb table lists in-frame clones only, not all of them. The table shows 2 million to 2.5 million clones, with about 93% occurring only once. Germline values: CDR1 MNHEY, CDR2 SVGAGI. This CDR3 spans 14 amino acids. Trimming removed 6 bases from V and 2 bases from J; junction bases left unmatched: 7. The receptor was derived from a man in his late teens or twenties in good health. Some clones in this sample may be carry-over from other donors' samples. The chain joins TRBV6-5 to TRBJ2-7; TRBD2 matches 7 bases. Sequencing was carried out using naive CD8+ T cells from PBMCs. The CDR3 loop is CASSFGGGTYEQYF. DNA of the CDR3: TGTGCCAGCAGCTTTGGGGGAGGGACCTACGAGCAGTACTTC.